The present entry profiles one TCR beta chain with its context. Its specificity is unknown. From the 5' RACE reads, TCRdb called clonotypes with MiXCR, one entry per CDR3 protein. The sample lists roughly 200,000 distinct CDR3 sequences; roughly 16% were seen once. This specimen belongs to a study of T-cell memory formation after mild COVID-19. Across the whole study: TCR clusters largely stayed donor specific. Whole-study results and caveats: The pre-infection memory compartment contained some responding clones, suggesting cross-reactive memory joined. Contracting clones from day 15 to 85 showed balanced CD4/CD8; later expanders favored CD4+. Most CD4+ clones that shrank were in CM and EM, while CD8+ ones turned up in EMRA.

Germline values: CDR1 SGHTA, CDR2 FQGNSA. The V end lost 5 bases, the J end lost 5 bases, and 9 bases lay between the germline ends. CDR3 size: 13 residues. The receptor was isolated from an adult woman who had mild COVID-19 (a few samples of this study predate the infection). Cell type and time point are not known. This chain connects TRBV7-2 to TRBJ2-2; unclear D gene. The sequenced sample consisted of PBMCs or a T cell subset sorted from them (not recorded which). CDR3 sequence: CASSPWGTGELFF. The CDR3, as DNA: TGTGCCAGCAGCCCCTGGGGTACCGGGGAGCTGTTTTTT.